A selection of T cell receptor beta chains follows, all from one sample in a study of blood T cell repertoires in COVID-19. Generated by immunoSEQ multiplex PCR, the TCRdb table keeps only in-frame clones and is missing some. The profile shows roughly 80,000 clones, 70% to 80% of them singletons. The specimen sequenced was peripheral blood. The source of these receptors is a man between 65 and 80 years old with active or convalescent COVID-19. Both conserved end residues are part of each CDR3. D genes are given only for firm matches. The size field is filled for only some rows; it gives once, few, many or a size class.

. . TRBJ1-1 TRBV28 CASSPSGGGREAFF TGTGCCAGCAGCCCCTCCGGGGGGGGAAGAGAAGCTTTCTTT
few . TRBJ2-7 TRBV3-1/TRBV3-2 CASSQDLVPRYEQYF TGTGCCAGCAGCCAAGATCTAGTCCCTCGATACGAGCAGTACTTC
. . TRBJ2-6 TRBV18 CASSPRHSGANVLTF TGTGCCAGCTCACCCAGACATTCTGGGGCCAACGTCCTGACTTTC
. TRBD2 TRBJ2-3 TRBV11-3 CASSLDGEGTQYF TGTGCCAGCAGCTTAGACGGGGAGGGTACGCAGTATTTT
. TRBD1 TRBJ1-1 TRBV4-2 CASSLTGTNTEAFF TGTGCCAGCAGCCTGACAGGGACCAACACTGAAGCTTTCTTT
few . TRBJ1-6 TRBV27 CASRHREYNSPLHF TGTGCCAGCCGGCACAGGGAGTATAATTCACCCCTCCACTTT
. . TRBJ2-1 TRBV5-6 CASSLPPWTAPGFF TGTGCCAGCAGCTTGCCTCCTTGGACAGCGCCTGGGTTCTTC
. . TRBJ2-5 TRBV5-1 CASSLVEALQETQYF TGCGCCAGCAGCTTGGTTGAGGCCCTCCAAGAGACCCAGTACTTC
. . TRBJ2-5 TRBV5-4 CASSLMGVETQYF TGTGCCAGCAGCTTGATGGGAGTAGAGACCCAGTACTTC
. . TRBJ1-2 TRBV27 CASSPLRSREGYTF TGTGCCAGCAGTCCGCTTAGAAGCAGGGAAGGCTACACCTTC
. TRBD2 TRBJ2-3 TRBV5-1 CASSLDRTSGVGYTQYF TGCGCCAGCAGCTTGGACCGAACTAGCGGGGTAGGATATACGCAGTATTTT
. TRBD1 TRBJ1-6 TRBV11-2 CASGIRTGGSSYNSPLHF TGTGCCAGCGGCATACGGACAGGGGGGAGCTCCTATAATTCACCCCTCCACTTT
. . TRBJ2-7 TRBV3-1/TRBV3-2 CASSHCCGYLQTGKHYEQYF TGTGCCAGCAGCCACTGTTGCGGGTACCTACAAACAGGGAAACACTACGAGCAGTACTTC
once . TRBJ1-4 TRBV6-5 CASSTYRKNEKLFF TGTGCCAGCAGCACATACAGAAAAAATGAAAAACTGTTTTTT
. . TRBJ1-3 TRBV5-4 CASSSQGTGNTIYF TGTGCCAGCAGCTCCCAGGGAACGGGAAACACCATATATTTT
. . TRBJ1-1 TRBV29-1 CSVEEARVGTEAFF TGCAGCGTTGAAGAGGCGCGGGTTGGTACTGAAGCTTTCTTT
many . TRBJ1-4 TRBV5-5 CASSLAATATNEKLFF TGTGCCAGCAGCTTGGCGGCGACAGCAACTAATGAAAAACTGTTTTTT
. . TRBJ2-2 TRBV24-1 CAVGKTGEGTGELFF TGTGCCGTGGGCAAGACAGGGGAGGGCACCGGGGAGCTGTTTTTT
many TRBD2 TRBJ2-3 TRBV2 CASNRRSGGEGTDTQYF TGTGCCAGCAATCGTAGGAGCGGGGGGGAGGGGACAGATACGCAGTATTTT
. . TRBJ1-1 TRBV19 CASISYNTEAFF TGTGCCAGTATCTCCTATAACACTGAAGCTTTCTTT
. TRBD1 TRBJ2-7 TRBV6-5 CASRTGGSYEQYF TGTGCCAGCAGGACAGGGGGGTCCTACGAGCAGTACTTC
. TRBD1 TRBJ1-4 TRBV15 CATSRAPGQGDEKLFF TGTGCCACCAGCAGAGCTCCAGGACAGGGAGATGAAAAACTGTTTTTT
. . TRBJ2-7 TRBV2 CASTPQVAYEQYF TGTGCCAGCACCCCCCAGGTAGCCTACGAGCAGTACTTC
. TRBD1 TRBJ1-1 TRBV23-1 CASSQLHGTAYGGYTEAFF TGCGCCAGCAGTCAGCTCCACGGGACAGCCTATGGAGGGTACACTGAAGCTTTCTTT
. TRBD1 TRBJ1-2 TRBV5-4 CASSLVSRGKGGYTF TGTGCCAGCAGCTTGGTATCCAGGGGGAAGGGTGGCTACACCTTC
. . TRBJ1-6 TRBV11-2 CASRRAGGGNGSPLHF TGTGCCAGCAGAAGAGCTGGGGGGGGGAACGGTTCACCCCTCCACTTT
. . TRBJ1-1 TRBV28 CASKEGLRTEAFF TGTGCCAGCAAGGAGGGTTTGCGCACTGAAGCTTTCTTT
. TRBD2 TRBJ2-3 TRBV6-5 CASMSGGASDTQYF TGTGCCAGCATGAGCGGGGGGGCATCAGATACGCAGTATTTT
few . TRBJ2-3 TRBV7-9 CASSLAEGTSTDTQYF TGTGCCAGCAGCTTAGCAGAGGGAACTAGCACAGATACGCAGTATTTT
. . TRBJ1-5 TRBV6-5 CASSYSNRVGQPQHF TGTGCCAGCAGTTACTCGAACCGGGTAGGTCAGCCCCAGCATTTT
. TRBD1 TRBJ1-3 TRBV5-5 CASSLRDRGLSPSGNTIYF TGTGCCAGCAGCTTACGGGACAGGGGACTTAGTCCCTCTGGAAACACCATATATTTT
. TRBD2 TRBJ2-5 TRBV5-4 CASSQSGGAETQYF TGTGCCAGCAGCCAAAGCGGGGGGGCAGAGACCCAGTACTTC
. TRBD1 TRBJ1-2 TRBV6-1 CASSDRGTANYGYTF TGTGCCAGCAGTGACCGCGGGACAGCAAACTATGGCTACACCTTC
. TRBD1 TRBJ2-5 TRBV4-1 CASSQGQGVETQYF TGCGCCAGCAGCCAAGGACAGGGAGTAGAGACCCAGTACTTC
. TRBD2 TRBJ2-7 TRBV4-2 CASSQGLAGGYEQYF TGTGCCAGCAGCCAGGGACTAGCGGGGGGCTACGAGCAGTACTTC
. TRBD2 TRBJ2-3 TRBV7-7 CASSLASSSGGADTQYF TGTGCCAGCAGCTTAGCTTCGTCTAGCGGGGGAGCAGATACGCAGTATTTT
. . TRBJ1-2 TRBV28 CASSYSNYGYTF TGTGCCAGCAGTTACAGCAACTATGGCTACACCTTC
. . TRBJ2-2 TRBV5-6 CASSLGGAHDGELFF TGTGCCAGCAGCTTAGGGGGGGCGCATGACGGGGAGCTGTTTTTT
. . TRBJ2-3 TRBV25-1 CASSRRGRADTQYF TGTGCCAGCAGTAGGAGGGGGCGCGCAGATACGCAGTATTTT
. . TRBJ1-1 TRBV19 CASNVDKNTEAFF TGTGCCAGTAATGTGGACAAGAACACTGAAGCTTTCTTT
. TRBD1 TRBJ1-6 TRBV3-1/TRBV3-2 CASNPGQGGSPLHF TGTGCCAGCAACCCGGGACAGGGTGGATCACCCCTCCACTTT
few TRBD1 TRBJ1-1 TRBV6-5 CASRITTGGTEAFF TGTGCCAGCAGAATAACTACAGGGGGCACTGAAGCTTTCTTT
once TRBD2 TRBJ2-3 TRBV4-1 CASSQTSGPTDTQYF TGCGCCAGCAGCCAGACTAGCGGCCCTACAGATACGCAGTATTTT
few . TRBJ1-6 TRBV15 CATSDDSPLSSYNSPLHF TGTGCCACCAGCGATGACAGCCCGTTAAGCTCCTATAATTCACCCCTCCACTTT
. TRBD2 TRBJ2-1 TRBV29-1 CSVGITSGDNEQFF TGCAGCGTCGGGATCACTAGCGGGGACAATGAGCAGTTCTTC
. . TRBJ2-5 TRBV28 CASSLSHETQYF TGTGCCAGCAGTTTGAGTCACGAGACCCAGTACTTC
. TRBD2 TRBJ2-3 TRBV6-5 CASSYSPGGGTDTQYF TGTGCCAGCAGTTACTCCCCCGGGGGGGGCACAGATACGCAGTATTTT
. TRBD1 TRBJ2-7 TRBV6-4 CASRPGQRTYEQYF TGTGCCAGCAGGCCGGGACAGCGAACCTACGAGCAGTACTTC
. TRBD1 TRBJ1-2 TRBV28 CASSPGTGRGYTF TGTGCCAGCAGTCCCGGGACAGGGCGAGGCTACACCTTC
. . TRBJ1-2 TRBV28 CASSQGYGYTF TGTGCCAGCAGTCAGGGCTATGGCTACACCTTC